The 20 T cell receptor beta chains reported below all come from one sample, sequenced in a study of T-cell reconstitution after alpha-beta-depleted transplantation in children. A TCRbeta library incorporating unique molecular identifiers was prepared. TCRdb itself ran the PCR reads through MiXCR, one entry per CDR3 protein. The sample includes nearly 350,000 distinct CDR3 sequences, under 20% seen only once; the top ten take roughly 41%. The sample here was PBMCs, mostly from graft donor cells, taken 360 days after TCRalphabeta/CD19-depleted stem cell transplant. Source of these receptors: a male patient between 2 and 15 years old who had a stem cell transplant for acute lymphoblastic leukemia, so the T cells may come from the graft donor.

This chain links TRBV7-8 with TRBJ2-1; D possibly corresponds to TRBD1 (6 bases). V was shortened by 5 bases and J by 4 bases, with 21 bases between the two germline ends. Germline V gene lookup returns CDR1 SGHVS and CDR2 FQNEAQ. The CDR3 extends over 17 amino acids. Written as DNA, the CDR3 is TGTGCCAGCAGCCCACCGTCCCGGGCAGGGGTTTACAATGAGCAGTTCTTC. Amino acids: CASSPPSRAGVYNEQFF.

This chain joins TRBV28 and TRBJ1-5; D is perhaps TRBD1 (6 bases). Trimming cost V 1 base and J 3 bases, with 10 bases left between them. Germline CDR1 and CDR2: MDHEN and SYDVKM. CDR3 size: 15 residues. The CDR3: CASSLYDRINQPQHF. The CDR3 DNA reads TGTGCCAGCAGTTTATACGACAGGATCAATCAGCCCCAGCATTTT. The full variable domain, in which reference TRBV28 and TRBJ1-5 provide the parts outside the CDR3, is DVKVTQSSRYLVKRTGEKVFLECVQDMDHENMFWYRQDPGLGLRLIYFSYDVKMKEKGDIPEGYSVSREKKERFSLILESASTNQTSMYLCASSLYDRINQPQHFGDGTRLSIL.

This chain connects TRBV19 to TRBJ2-4, with 11 bases identical to TRBD1. The CDR3 has 16 amino acids. The V gene end was trimmed by 6 bases and the J gene end by 2 bases; junction bases not matched to a gene: 6. Germline CDR1 LNHDA, CDR2 SQIVND (reference sequence). CDR3 region: CASRRDRGTSKNIQYF. Here the CDR3 DNA reads TGTGCCAGTAGAAGGGACAGGGGGACTTCCAAAAACATTCAGTACTTC.

The chain links TRBV27 to TRBJ2-1; 9 bases are shared with TRBD1. The CDR3 consists of 15 residues. The J segment lost 4 bases and the V segment lost 6 bases, leaving 7 bases of the junction unmatched. Germline V CDR1 and CDR2: MNHEY, SMNVEV (reference sequence). CDR3 sequence reads: CASSSAGTGYNEQFF. CDR3 bases: TGTGCCAGCAGCTCGGCCGGGACAGGGTACAATGAGCAGTTCTTC.

The sample holds a few counts of this clonotype. The CDR3, as DNA: TGTGCCATCAGTGAGTCGGGAGTGAGTGGCTACACCTTC. Its protein product is CAISESGVSGYTF. The gene calls are TRBV10-3 and TRBJ1-2; no clear D. Between the trimmed V and J ends, which lost 0 bases and 7 bases, there was a span of 9 bases. The CDR3 loop spans 13 amino acids. From germline, CDR1 is ENHRY and CDR2 SYGVKD.

This clonotype occurred a few times. This chain links TRBV15 with TRBJ1-6; possible D gene TRBD1, 6 bases. V lost 1 base, J lost 7 bases, and 11 bases lay in between. Germline CDR1 is LNHNV and CDR2 is YYDKDF (reference sequence). The CDR3 extends over 15 amino acids. This chain's CDR3 is CATSRGQVLNSPLHF. The DNA of the CDR3 is TGTGCCACCAGCAGAGGACAGGTGCTCAATTCACCCCTCCACTTT.

This clonotype has just a few counts. The CDR3 nucleotides are TGTGCCATCAGTCTAGGGTATGAGCAGTTCTTC. Its translation is CAISLGYEQFF. The gene calls are TRBV10-3 and TRBJ2-1; no firm D call. Looked up from germline, CDR1 is ENHRY and CDR2 is SYGVKD. The length of the CDR3 is 11 residues. V shed 5 bases and J shed 8 bases, with 7 bases lying between them.

This chain uses TRBV5-5 with TRBJ2-6; D perhaps matches TRBD2 (6 bases). The CDR3 is 18 amino acids. Germline-derived CDR1 and CDR2 are SGHKS and YYEKEE (reference sequence). V shed 3 bases and J shed 4 bases, with 20 bases lying between them. CDR3 DNA sequence: TGTGCCAGCAGCTCGGTCGGGGGTACCCATTTGGGGGCCAACGTCCTGACTTTC. This translates into CASSSVGGTHLGANVLTF.

This chain joins TRBV5-1 and TRBJ2-7; 8 bases align to TRBD2. CDR1 is SGHRS, CDR2 YFSETQ, per germline. V was clipped by 0 bases and J by 3 bases; unmatched bases: 11. This CDR3 comprises 17 residues. Here the CDR3 DNA reads TGCGCCAGCAGCTTGGATGAGGCGGGGGGCGGACTCTACGAGCAGTACTTC. This translates into CASSLDEAGGGLYEQYF.

This clonotype was detected many times. The chain combines TRBV29-1 with TRBJ1-5; D not resolved. The V and J ends lost 4 bases and 3 bases respectively, with 10 bases between them. Germline lookup yields CDR1 SQVTM and CDR2 ANQGSEA. The CDR3 spans 13 residues. This chain's CDR3 is CSVAGGYNQPQHF. The DNA for the CDR3 is TGCAGCGTTGCGGGAGGGTACAATCAGCCCCAGCATTTT.

The genes are TRBV5-5 and TRBJ2-7; 10 bases map to TRBD1. There are 15 residues in the CDR3. Germline CDR1 and CDR2: SGHKS and YYEKEE (reference sequence). The trim removed 6 bases at V and 4 bases at J, leaving 10 bases unmatched. For the CDR3, the DNA is TGTGCCAGCATCCCGGGACAGGGGTTAGAGTACGAGCAGTACTTC. Its translation is CASIPGQGLEYEQYF.

This clonotype was seen only a few times. The V gene is TRBV28, the J gene TRBJ2-2; D is possibly TRBD2 (6 bases). This CDR3 has 14 residues. The V end was cut by 7 bases, the J end by 4 bases, with 13 bases between. CDR1 is MDHEN, CDR2 SYDVKM, per germline. CDR3 coding DNA: TGTGCCAGCACGGCAGGGAGGCCCACCGGGGAGCTGTTTTTT. It is translated as CASTAGRPTGELFF.

This clonotype was seen only a few times. The CDR3, as DNA: TGTGCCAGCAGCTCCAGACAGGGTAACACCGGGGAGCTGTTTTTT. It translates to CASSSRQGNTGELFF. The J gene is TRBJ2-2, the V gene TRBV7-8; 7 nucleotides align to TRBD1. The CDR3 spans 15 residues. Germline CDR1 is SGHVS and CDR2 is FQNEAQ. V dropped 4 bases and J dropped 2; count of bases not matched to a gene: 4.

This chain connects TRBV12-3 or TRBV12-4 to TRBJ2-3; 7 nucleotides match TRBD1. The CDR3 totals 15 residues. J lost 0 bases, V lost 6 bases, and 6 bases had no gene match. CDR3 coding DNA: TGTGCCAGCAGCCCGAGACAGGGTAGCACAGATACGCAGTATTTT. This translates into CASSPRQGSTDTQYF.

The chain carries TRBV7-9 and TRBJ2-1, with D perhaps matching TRBD1 or TRBD2 (5 bases each). V shed 3 bases and J shed 9 bases, with 15 bases lying between them. CDR3 size: 14 residues. CDR1 and CDR2 (germline): SEHNR, FQNEAQ (reference sequence). DNA for the CDR3: TGTGCCAGCAGCTTCCTTTATGGGGGTCTTGAGCAGTTCTTC. This codes for CASSFLYGGLEQFF. Combining the CDR3 with reference TRBV7-9 and TRBJ2-1 gives the whole variable domain DTGVSQNPRHKITKRGQNVTFRCDPISEHNRLYWYRQTLGQGPEFLTYFQNEAQLEKSRLLSDRFSAERPKGSFSTLEIQRTEQGDSAMYLCASSFLYGGLEQFFGPGTRLTVL.

This clonotype was detected ten times or more. The chain is built from TRBV12-3 or TRBV12-4 and TRBJ1-5, with a possible D match to TRBD1 (5 bases). The CDR3 is made up of 19 amino acids. With 2 bases removed from V and 2 bases from J, the gap between germline ends came to 22 bases. The CDR3 here is CASSLYRGFGLVGNQPQHF. CDR3 in DNA: TGTGCCAGCAGTTTATATCGGGGGTTCGGGTTAGTAGGCAATCAGCCCCAGCATTTT.

V usage is TRBV29-1 and J usage is TRBJ2-3; D is unresolved. The CDR3 length is 11 residues. V was cut by 3 bases and J by 5 bases, with 6 bases left in between. Germline V gives CDR1 SQVTM, CDR2 ANQGSEA. CDR3 residues: CSVELRDTQYF. The DNA for the CDR3 is TGCAGCGTTGAGCTCCGAGATACGCAGTATTTT.

Many counts were recorded for this clonotype. In nucleotides, the CDR3 is TGCGCCAGCAGCCAATACGAACTAGAATATGACAATGAGCAGTTCTTC. This encodes CASSQYELEYDNEQFF. V usage is TRBV4-3 and J usage is TRBJ2-1; D perhaps matches TRBD2 (5 bases). The CDR3 totals 16 residues. The V gene lost 2 bases and the J gene lost 5 bases, with 16 bases spanning the gap. Germline CDR1 and CDR2: LGHNA and YSLEER.

The rearrangement links TRBV7-6 to TRBJ2-5; TRBD2 is a possible D gene (5 bases). Between the trimmed V and J ends, which lost 4 bases and 5 bases, there was a span of 17 bases. Looked up from germline, CDR1 is SGHVS and CDR2 is FNYEAQ. CDR3 length equals 15 residues. The CDR3 region is CASSSFSGVLETQYF. The CDR3 DNA follows: TGTGCCAGCAGCTCATTCTCCGGGGTTTTGGAGACCCAGTACTTC.

This clonotype has only a few counts. CDR3 in DNA: TGTGCCAGCAGTGCCCCGGAGGCGTGGGGGCCGGCCAAAAACATTCAGTACTTC. Its translation is CASSAPEAWGPAKNIQYF. The V call is TRBV2, the J call TRBJ2-4; the D gene is possibly TRBD1 (6 bases). Germline V gene data show CDR1 as SNHLY and CDR2 as FYNNEI. This CDR3 contains 18 residues. Trimming stripped 4 bases from V and 1 base from J, with 20 bases between.